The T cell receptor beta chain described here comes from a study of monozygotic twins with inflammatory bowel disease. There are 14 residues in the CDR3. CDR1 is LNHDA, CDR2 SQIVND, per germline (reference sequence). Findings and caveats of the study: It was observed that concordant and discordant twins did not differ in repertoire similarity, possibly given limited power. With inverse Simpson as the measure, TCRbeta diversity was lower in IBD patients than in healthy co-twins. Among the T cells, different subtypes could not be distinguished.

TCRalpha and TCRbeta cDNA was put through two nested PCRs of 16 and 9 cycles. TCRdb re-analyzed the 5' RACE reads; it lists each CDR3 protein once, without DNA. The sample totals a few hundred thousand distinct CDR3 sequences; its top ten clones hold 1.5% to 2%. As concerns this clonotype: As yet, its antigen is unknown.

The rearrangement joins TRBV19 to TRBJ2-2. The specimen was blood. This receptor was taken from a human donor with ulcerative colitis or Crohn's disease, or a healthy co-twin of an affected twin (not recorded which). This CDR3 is CASSKRQNTGELFF.